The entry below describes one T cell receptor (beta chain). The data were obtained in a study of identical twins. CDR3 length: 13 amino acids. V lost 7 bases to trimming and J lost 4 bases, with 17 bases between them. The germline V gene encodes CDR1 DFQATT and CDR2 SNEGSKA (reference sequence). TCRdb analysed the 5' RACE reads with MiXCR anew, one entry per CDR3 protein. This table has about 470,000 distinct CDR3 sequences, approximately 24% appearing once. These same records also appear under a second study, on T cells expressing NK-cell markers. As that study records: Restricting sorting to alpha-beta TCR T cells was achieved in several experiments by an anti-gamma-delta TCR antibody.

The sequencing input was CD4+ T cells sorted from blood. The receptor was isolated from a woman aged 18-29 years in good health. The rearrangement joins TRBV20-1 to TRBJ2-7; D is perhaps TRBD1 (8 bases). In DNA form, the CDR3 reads TGCAGTGTCATCACAGGGGGGGCTTACGAGCAGTACTTC. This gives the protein CSVITGGAYEQYF.